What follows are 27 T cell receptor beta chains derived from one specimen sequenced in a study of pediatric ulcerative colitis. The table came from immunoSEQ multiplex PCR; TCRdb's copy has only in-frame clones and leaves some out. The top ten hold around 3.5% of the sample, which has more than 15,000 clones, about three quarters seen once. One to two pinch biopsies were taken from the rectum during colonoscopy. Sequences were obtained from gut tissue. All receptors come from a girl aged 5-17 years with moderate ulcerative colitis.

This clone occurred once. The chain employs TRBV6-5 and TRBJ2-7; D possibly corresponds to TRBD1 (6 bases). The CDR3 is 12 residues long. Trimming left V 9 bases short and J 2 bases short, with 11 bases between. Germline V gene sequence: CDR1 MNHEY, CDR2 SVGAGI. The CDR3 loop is CARRQETYEQYF. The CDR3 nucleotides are TGTGCCAGACGACAGGAAACCTACGAGCAGTACTTC.

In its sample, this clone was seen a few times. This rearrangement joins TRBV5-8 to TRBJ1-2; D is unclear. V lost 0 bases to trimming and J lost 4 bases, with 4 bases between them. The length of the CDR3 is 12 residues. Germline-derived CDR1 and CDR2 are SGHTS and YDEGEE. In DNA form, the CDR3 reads TGTGCCAGCAGCTTGGTCTCCTATGGCTACACCTTC. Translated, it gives CASSLVSYGYTF.

This CDR3 is CASSEFAGGRYEQFF. CDR3 in DNA: TGTGCCAGCAGTGAATTTGCGGGGGGGCGGTATGAGCAGTTCTTC. The rearrangement joins TRBV6-1 to TRBJ2-1, with 9 nucleotides matching TRBD2. CDR1 and CDR2 from the germline V gene are MNHNS and SASEGT. J gave up 8 bases and V 2 bases, and 7 bases lay outside the gene matches. The CDR3 runs 15 residues.

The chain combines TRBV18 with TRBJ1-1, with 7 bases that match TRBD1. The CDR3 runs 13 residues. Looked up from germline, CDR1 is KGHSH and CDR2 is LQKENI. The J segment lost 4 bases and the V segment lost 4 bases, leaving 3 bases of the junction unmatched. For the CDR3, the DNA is TGTGCCAGCTCACGACAGGGCGGCACTGAAGCTTTCTTT. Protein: CASSRQGGTEAFF.

The CDR3 region has the DNA TGCAGCGTGGAACTAGCGACCCTCGAGCAGTACTTC. Protein sequence: CSVELATLEQYF. V gene TRBV29-1 combines with J gene TRBJ2-7, with TRBD2 identical over 7 bases. The CDR3 covers 12 residues. Germline V gene sequence: CDR1 SQVTM, CDR2 ANQGSEA. Losses at the gene ends were 6 bases for V and 6 bases for J; bases not matched to a gene: 8.

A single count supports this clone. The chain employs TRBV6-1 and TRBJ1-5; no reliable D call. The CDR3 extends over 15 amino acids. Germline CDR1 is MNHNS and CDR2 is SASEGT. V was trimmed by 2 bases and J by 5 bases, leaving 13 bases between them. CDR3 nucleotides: TGTGCCAGCAGTGAAATGGTACTGGGGTATCAGCCCCAGCATTTT. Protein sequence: CASSEMVLGYQPQHF.

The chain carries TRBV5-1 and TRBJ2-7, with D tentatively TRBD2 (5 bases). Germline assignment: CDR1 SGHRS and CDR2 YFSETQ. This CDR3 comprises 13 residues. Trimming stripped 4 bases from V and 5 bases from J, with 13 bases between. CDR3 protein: CASSRREFHEQYF. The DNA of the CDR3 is TGCGCCAGCAGCCGAAGGGAGTTCCACGAGCAGTACTTC.

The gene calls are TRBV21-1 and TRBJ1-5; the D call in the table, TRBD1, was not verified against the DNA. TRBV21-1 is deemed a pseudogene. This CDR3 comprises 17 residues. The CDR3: CASSSPPGQLFNQPQHF. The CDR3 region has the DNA TGTGCCAGCAGCAGCCCCCCGGGACAGCTTTTCAATCAGCCCCAGCATTTT.

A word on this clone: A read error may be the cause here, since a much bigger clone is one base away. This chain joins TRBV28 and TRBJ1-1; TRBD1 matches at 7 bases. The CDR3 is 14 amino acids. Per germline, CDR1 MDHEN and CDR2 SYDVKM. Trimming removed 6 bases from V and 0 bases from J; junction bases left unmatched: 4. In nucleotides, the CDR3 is TGTGCCAGCAGACCGGGACAGCTGAACACTGAAGCTTTCTTT. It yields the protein CASRPGQLNTEAFF.

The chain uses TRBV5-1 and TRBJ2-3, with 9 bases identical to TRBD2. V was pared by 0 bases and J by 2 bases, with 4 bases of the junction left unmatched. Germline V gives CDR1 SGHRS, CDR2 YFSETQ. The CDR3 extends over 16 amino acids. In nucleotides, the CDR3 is TGCGCCAGCAGCTTGGGCACTAGCGGGTTCACAGATACGCAGTATTTT. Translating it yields CASSLGTSGFTDTQYF.

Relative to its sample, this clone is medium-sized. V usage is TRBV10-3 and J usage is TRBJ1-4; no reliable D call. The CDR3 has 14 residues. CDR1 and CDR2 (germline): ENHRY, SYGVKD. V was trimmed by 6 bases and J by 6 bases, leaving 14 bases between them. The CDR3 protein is CAISARGIDEKLFF. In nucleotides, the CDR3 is TGTGCCATCAGCGCCAGAGGGATCGATGAAAAACTGTTTTTT.

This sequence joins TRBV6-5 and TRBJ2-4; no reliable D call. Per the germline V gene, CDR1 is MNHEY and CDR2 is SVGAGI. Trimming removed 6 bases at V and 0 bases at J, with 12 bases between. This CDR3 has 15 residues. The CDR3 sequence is CASRSGILAKNIQYF. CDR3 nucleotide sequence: TGTGCCAGCAGGAGTGGTATCTTAGCCAAAAACATTCAGTACTTC.

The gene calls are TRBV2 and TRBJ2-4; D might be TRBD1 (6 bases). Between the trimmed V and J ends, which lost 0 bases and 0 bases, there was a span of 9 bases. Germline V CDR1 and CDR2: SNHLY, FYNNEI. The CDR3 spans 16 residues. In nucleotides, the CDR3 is TGTGCCAGCAGTGAAGCACAGGGAGTAGCCAAAAACATTCAGTACTTC. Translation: CASSEAQGVAKNIQYF.

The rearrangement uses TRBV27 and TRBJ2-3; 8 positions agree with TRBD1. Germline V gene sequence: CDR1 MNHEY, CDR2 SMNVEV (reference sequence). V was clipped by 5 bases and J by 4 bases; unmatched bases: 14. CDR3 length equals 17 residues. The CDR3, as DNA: TGTGCCAGCAGTCTCTATCGGACAGGGAGGACCGCAGATACGCAGTATTTT. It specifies CASSLYRTGRTADTQYF.

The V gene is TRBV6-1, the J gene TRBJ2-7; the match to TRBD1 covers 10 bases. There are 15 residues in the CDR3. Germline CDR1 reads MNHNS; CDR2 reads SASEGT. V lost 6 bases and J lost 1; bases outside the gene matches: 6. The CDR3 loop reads CASRPGQGTSYEQYF. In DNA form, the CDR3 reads TGTGCCAGCAGACCGGGACAGGGGACGTCCTACGAGCAGTACTTC.

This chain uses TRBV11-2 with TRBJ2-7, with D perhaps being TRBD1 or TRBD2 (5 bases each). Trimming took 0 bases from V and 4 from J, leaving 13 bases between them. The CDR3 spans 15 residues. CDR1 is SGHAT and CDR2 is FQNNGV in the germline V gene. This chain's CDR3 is CASSLDPGREYEQYF. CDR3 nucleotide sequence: TGTGCCAGCAGCTTAGATCCCGGCAGGGAGTACGAGCAGTACTTC.

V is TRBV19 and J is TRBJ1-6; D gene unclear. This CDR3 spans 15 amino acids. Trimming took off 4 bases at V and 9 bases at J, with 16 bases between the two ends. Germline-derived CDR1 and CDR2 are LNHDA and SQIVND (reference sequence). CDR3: CASSTRLPLPSPLHF. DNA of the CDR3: TGTGCCAGTAGTACACGACTGCCACTCCCTTCACCCCTCCACTTT.

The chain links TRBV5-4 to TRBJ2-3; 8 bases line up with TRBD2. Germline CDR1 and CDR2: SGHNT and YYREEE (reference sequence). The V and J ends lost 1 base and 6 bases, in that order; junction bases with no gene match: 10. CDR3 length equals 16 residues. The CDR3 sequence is CASSLFSGGSSDTQYF. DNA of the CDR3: TGTGCCAGCAGCTTGTTTTCGGGGGGGTCCTCGGATACGCAGTATTTT.

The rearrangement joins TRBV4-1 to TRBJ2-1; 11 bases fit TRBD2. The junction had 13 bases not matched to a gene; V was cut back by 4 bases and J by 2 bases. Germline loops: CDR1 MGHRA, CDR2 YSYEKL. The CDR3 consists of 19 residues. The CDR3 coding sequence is TGCGCCAGCAGCCGCTCACTAACCGCGACTAGCGGGGCCTACAATGAGCAGTTCTTC. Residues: CASSRSLTATSGAYNEQFF.

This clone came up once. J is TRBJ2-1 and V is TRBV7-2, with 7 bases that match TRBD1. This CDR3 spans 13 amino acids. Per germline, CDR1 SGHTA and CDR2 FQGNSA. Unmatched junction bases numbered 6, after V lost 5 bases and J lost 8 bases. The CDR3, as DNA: TGTGCCAGCAGCCCCCGAGGGGGCGATGAGCAGTTCTTC. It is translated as CASSPRGGDEQFF.

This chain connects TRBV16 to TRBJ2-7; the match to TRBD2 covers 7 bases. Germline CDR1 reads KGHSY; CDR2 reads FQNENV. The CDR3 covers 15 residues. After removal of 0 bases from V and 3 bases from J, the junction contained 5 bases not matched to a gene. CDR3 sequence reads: CASSQSGRGDYEQYF. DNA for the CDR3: TGTGCCAGCAGCCAATCTGGCCGGGGGGACTACGAGCAGTACTTC.

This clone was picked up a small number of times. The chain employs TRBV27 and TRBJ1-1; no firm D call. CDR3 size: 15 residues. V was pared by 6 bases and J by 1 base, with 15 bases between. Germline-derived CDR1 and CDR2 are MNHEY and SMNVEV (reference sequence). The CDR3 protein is CASRLNHETNTEAFF. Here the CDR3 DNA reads TGTGCCAGCAGGTTAAACCACGAGACGAACACTGAAGCTTTCTTT.

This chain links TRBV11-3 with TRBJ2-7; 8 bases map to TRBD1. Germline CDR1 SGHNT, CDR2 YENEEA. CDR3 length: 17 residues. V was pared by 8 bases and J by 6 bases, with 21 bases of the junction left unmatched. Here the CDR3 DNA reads TGTGCCAGCCCAGCTTATGCTCGGGACAGGACTATCATCGAGCAGTACTTC. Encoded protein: CASPAYARDRTIIEQYF. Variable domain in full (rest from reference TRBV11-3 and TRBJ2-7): EAGVVQSPRYKIIEKKQPVAFWCNPISGHNTLYWYLQNLGQGPELLIRYENEEAVDDSQLPKDRFSAERLKGVDSTLKIQPAELGDSAVYLCASPAYARDRTIIEQYFGPGTRLTVT.

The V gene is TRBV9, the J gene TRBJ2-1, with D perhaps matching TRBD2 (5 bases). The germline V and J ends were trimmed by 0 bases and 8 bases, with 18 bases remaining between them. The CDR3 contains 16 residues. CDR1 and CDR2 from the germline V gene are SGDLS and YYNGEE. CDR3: CASSVGVGVARDEQFF. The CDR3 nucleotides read TGTGCCAGCAGCGTAGGTGTTGGAGTAGCGCGCGATGAGCAGTTCTTC.

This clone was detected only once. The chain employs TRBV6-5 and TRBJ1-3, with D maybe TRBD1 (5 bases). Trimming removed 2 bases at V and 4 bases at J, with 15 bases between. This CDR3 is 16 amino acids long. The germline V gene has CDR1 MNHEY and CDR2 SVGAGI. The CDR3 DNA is TGTGCCAGCAGTTACGGGGGGACCCTCAGCGGAAACACCATATATTTT. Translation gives CASSYGGTLSGNTIYF.

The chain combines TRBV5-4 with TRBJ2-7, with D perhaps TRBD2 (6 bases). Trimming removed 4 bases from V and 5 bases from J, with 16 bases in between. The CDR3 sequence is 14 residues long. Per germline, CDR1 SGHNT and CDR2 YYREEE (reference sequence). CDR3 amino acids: CASSPATSSHEQYF. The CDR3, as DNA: TGTGCCAGCAGCCCCGCGACTAGTAGCCACGAGCAGTACTTC.

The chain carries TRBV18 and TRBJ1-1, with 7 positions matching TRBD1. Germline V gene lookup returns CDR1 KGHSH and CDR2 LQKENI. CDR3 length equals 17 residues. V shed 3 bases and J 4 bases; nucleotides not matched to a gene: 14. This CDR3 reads CASSPNSHRGAGTEAFF. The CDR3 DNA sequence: TGTGCCAGCTCACCGAACTCACACAGGGGCGCTGGCACTGAAGCTTTCTTT.